This section outlines one T cell receptor (beta chain) sequence together with its context. The CDR3 has 14 amino acids. Germline CDR1 KGHSH, CDR2 LQKENI. Unmatched junction bases numbered 3, after V lost 5 bases and J lost 3 bases. This sample stems from a study of blood T cell repertoires in COVID-19. Whole-study context: Donors in the United States, Italy and Spain gave samples during acute or convalescent COVID-19.

Original methodology: The authors estimated nucleated cell counts from reference gene primer amplification. The table came from immunoSEQ multiplex PCR; TCRdb's copy has only in-frame clones and leaves some out. The D gene and trimming were derived from the DNA, and the V and J assignments and clone size from that table. The sample lists 150,000 to 200,000 clones; about 89% were seen once. Participants' own reports of clinical history determined their cohort assignment. Sequenced input: PBMCs or T cells enriched from blood (not recorded which). The chain uses TRBV18 and TRBJ2-2, with 7 bases fitting TRBD1. This clonotype originated in a woman younger than 30 who had recovered from COVID-19. The CDR3 is CASSKGQYTGELFF. The CDR3 bases are TGTGCCAGCTCAAAGGGACAGTACACCGGGGAGCTGTTTTTT.